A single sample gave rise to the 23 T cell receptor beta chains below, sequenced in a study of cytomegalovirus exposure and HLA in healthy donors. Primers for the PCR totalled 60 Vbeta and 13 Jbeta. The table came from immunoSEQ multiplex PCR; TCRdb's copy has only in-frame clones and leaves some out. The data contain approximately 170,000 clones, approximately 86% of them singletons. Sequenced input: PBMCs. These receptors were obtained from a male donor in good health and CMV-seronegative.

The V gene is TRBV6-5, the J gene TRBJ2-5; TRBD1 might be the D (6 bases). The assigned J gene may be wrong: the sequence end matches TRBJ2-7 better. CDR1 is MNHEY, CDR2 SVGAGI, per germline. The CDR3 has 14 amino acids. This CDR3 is CASSITRGVNEQYF. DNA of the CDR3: TGTGCCAGCAGTATTACCAGGGGAGTAAACGAGCAGTACTTC.

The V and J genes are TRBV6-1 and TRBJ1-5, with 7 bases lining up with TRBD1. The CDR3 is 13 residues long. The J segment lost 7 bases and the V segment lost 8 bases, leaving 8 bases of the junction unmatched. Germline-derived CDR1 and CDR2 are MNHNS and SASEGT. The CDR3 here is CASSGTVGQPQHF. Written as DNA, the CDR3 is TGTGCCAGCTCGGGGACAGTGGGACAGCCCCAGCATTTT.

CDR3 in DNA: TGTGCCAGCAGCCAAGAGCGGGGGGCCCAAGAGACCCAGTACTTC. Its translation: CASSQERGAQETQYF. The chain combines TRBV4-2 with TRBJ2-5; 8 bases agree with TRBD2. CDR1 and CDR2 from the germline V gene are LGHNA and YNFKEQ. This CDR3 comprises 15 residues. V shed 0 bases and J 1 base; nucleotides not matched to a gene: 1.

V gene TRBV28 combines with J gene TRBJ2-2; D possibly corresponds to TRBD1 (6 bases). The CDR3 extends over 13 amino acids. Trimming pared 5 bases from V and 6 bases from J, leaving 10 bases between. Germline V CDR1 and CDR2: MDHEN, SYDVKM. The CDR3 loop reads CASSAQGSGELFF. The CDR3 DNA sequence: TGTGCCAGCAGTGCACAGGGCTCCGGGGAGCTGTTTTTT.

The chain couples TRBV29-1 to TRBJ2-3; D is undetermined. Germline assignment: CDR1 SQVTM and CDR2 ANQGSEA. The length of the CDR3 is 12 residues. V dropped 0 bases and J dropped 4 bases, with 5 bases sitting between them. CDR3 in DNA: TGCAGCGTTGAAGAACTGGCAGATACGCAGTATTTT. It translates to CSVEELADTQYF.

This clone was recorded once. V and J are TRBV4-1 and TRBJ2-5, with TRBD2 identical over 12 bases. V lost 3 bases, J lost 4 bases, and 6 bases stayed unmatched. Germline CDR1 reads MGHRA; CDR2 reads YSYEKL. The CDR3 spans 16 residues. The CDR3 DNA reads TGCGCCAGCAGCCAGGATCGACTAGCGGGGGTAGAGACCCAGTACTTC. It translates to CASSQDRLAGVETQYF.

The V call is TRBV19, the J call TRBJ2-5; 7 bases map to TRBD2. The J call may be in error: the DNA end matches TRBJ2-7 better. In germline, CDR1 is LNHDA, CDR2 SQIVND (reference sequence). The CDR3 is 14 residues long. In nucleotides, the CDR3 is TGTGCCAGTAGTCGGAGCGGGGCGGGTTACGAGCAGTACTTC. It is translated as CASSRSGAGYEQYF.

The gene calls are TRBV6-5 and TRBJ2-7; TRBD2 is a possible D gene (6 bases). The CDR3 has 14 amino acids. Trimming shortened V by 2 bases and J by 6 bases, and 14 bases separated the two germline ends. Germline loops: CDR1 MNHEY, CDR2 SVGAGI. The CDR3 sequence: CASSYTGGASEQYF. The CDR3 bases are TGTGCCAGCAGTTACACCGGAGGGGCGAGCGAGCAGTACTTC.

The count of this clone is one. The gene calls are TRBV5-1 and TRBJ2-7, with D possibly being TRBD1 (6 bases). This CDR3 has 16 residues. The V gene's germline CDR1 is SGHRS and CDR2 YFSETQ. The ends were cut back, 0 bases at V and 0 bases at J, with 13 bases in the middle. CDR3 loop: CASSLEAGVSSYEQYF. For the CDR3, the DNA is TGCGCCAGCAGCTTGGAAGCAGGGGTAAGCTCCTACGAGCAGTACTTC. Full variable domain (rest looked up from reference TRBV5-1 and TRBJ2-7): KAGVTQTPRYLIKTRGQQVTLSCSPISGHRSVSWYQQTPGQGLQFLFEYFSETQRNKGNFPGRFSGRQFSNSRSEMNVSTLELGDSALYLCASSLEAGVSSYEQYFGPGTRLTVT.

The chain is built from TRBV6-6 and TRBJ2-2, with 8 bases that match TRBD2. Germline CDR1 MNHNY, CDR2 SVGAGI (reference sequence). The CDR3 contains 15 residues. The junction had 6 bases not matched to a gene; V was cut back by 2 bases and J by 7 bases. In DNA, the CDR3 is TGTGCCAGCAGTTACGGCCTAGCGGGCAACGGGGAGCTGTTTTTT. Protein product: CASSYGLAGNGELFF.

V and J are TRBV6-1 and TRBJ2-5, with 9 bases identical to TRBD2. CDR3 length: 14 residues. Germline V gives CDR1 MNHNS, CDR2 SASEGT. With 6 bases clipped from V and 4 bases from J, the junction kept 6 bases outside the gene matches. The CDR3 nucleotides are TGTGCCAGCAGCGAGAGCGGGGGGAGAGAGACCCAGTACTTC. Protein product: CASSESGGRETQYF.

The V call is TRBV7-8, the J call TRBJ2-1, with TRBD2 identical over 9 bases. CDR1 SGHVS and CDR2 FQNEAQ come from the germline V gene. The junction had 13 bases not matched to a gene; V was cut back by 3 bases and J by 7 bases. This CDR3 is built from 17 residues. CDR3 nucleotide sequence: TGTGCCAGCAGCTTGGGACATAGCGGGAGTAACGGGAATGAGCAGTTCTTC. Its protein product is CASSLGHSGSNGNEQFF.

The chain's CDR3 is CASSLSTGRADTQYF. In DNA form, the CDR3 reads TGCGCCAGCAGCTTGTCGACAGGGAGAGCGGATACGCAGTATTTT. This chain joins TRBV5-1 and TRBJ2-3; 7 bases are a match to TRBD1. Unmatched junction bases numbered 8, after V lost 1 base and J lost 6 bases. Germline values: CDR1 SGHRS, CDR2 YFSETQ. The CDR3 has 15 residues. Supplemented by reference TRBV5-1 and TRBJ2-3, the full variable domain reads KAGVTQTPRYLIKTRGQQVTLSCSPISGHRSVSWYQQTPGQGLQFLFEYFSETQRNKGNFPGRFSGRQFSNSRSEMNVSTLELGDSALYLCASSLSTGRADTQYFGPGTRLTVL.

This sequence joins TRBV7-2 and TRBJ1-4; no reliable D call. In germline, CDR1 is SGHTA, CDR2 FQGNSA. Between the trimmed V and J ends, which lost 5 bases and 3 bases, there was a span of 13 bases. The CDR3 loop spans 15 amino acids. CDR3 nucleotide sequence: TGTGCCAGCAGCCCGTTAGGGCGGGCTAATGAAAAACTGTTTTTT. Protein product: CASSPLGRANEKLFF.

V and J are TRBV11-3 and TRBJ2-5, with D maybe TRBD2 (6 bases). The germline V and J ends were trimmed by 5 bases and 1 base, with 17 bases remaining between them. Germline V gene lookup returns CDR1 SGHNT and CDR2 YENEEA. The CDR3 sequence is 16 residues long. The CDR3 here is CASSRGLAMTQETQYF. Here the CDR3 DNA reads TGTGCCAGCAGCCGCGGCCTAGCGATGACCCAAGAGACCCAGTACTTC.

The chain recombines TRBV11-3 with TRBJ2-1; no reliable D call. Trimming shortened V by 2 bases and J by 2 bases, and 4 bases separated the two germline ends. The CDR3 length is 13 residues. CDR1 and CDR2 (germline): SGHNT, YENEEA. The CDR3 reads CASSLSTYNEQFF. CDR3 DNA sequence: TGTGCCAGCAGCTTATCTACCTACAATGAGCAGTTCTTC.

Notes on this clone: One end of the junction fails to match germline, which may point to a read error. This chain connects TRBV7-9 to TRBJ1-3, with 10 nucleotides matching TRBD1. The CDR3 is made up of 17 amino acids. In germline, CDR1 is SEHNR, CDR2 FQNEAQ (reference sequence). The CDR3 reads CSSSSTGTGDYRNTIYF. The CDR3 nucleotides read TGTTCCAGCAGTTCGACCGGGACAGGGGATTATCGAAACACCATATATTTT.

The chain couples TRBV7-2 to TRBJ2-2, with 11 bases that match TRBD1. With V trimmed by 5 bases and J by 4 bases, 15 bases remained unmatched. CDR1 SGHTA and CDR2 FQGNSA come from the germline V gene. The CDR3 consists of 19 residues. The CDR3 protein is CASSRSRDRGGIRTGELFF. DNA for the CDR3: TGTGCCAGCAGCCGTTCCCGGGACAGGGGGGGGATTCGCACCGGGGAGCTGTTTTTT.

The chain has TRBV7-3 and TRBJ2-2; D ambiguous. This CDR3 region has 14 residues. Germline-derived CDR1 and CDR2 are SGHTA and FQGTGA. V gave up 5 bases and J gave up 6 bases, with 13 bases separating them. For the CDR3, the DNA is TGTGCCAGCAGCCAGACTGGCAGTGCCGGGGAGCTGTTTTTT. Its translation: CASSQTGSAGELFF.

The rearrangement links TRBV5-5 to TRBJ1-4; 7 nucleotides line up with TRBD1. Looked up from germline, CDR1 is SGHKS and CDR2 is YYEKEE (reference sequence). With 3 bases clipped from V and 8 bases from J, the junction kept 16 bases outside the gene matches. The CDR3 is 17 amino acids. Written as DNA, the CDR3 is TGTGCCAGCAGCTACGGGGACAGCTATTCTACTCCCGAAAAACTGTTTTTT. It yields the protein CASSYGDSYSTPEKLFF.

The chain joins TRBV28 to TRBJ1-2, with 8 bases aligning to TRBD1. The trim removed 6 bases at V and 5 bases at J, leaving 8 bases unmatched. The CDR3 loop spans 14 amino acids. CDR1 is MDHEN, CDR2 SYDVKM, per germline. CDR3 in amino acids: CASRRLGQEYGYTF. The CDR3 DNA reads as TGTGCCAGCAGGCGCCTGGGACAGGAGTATGGCTACACCTTC.

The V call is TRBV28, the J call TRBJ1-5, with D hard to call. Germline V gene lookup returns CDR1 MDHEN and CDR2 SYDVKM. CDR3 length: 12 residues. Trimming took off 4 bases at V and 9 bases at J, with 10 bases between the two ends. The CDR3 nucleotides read TGTGCCAGCAGTTCAGGCTTTAGGCCCCAGCATTTT. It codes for CASSSGFRPQHF. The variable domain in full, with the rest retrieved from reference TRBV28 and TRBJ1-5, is DVKVTQSSRYLVKRTGEKVFLECVQDMDHENMFWYRQDPGLGLRLIYFSYDVKMKEKGDIPEGYSVSREKKERFSLILESASTNQTSMYLCASSSGFRPQHFGDGTRLSIL.

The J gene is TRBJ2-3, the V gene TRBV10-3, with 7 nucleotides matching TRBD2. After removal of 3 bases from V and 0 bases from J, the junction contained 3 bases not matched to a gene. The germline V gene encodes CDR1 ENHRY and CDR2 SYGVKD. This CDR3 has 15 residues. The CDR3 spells CAISDGAGSTDTQYF. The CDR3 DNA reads TGTGCCATCAGTGACGGAGCGGGAAGCACAGATACGCAGTATTTT.